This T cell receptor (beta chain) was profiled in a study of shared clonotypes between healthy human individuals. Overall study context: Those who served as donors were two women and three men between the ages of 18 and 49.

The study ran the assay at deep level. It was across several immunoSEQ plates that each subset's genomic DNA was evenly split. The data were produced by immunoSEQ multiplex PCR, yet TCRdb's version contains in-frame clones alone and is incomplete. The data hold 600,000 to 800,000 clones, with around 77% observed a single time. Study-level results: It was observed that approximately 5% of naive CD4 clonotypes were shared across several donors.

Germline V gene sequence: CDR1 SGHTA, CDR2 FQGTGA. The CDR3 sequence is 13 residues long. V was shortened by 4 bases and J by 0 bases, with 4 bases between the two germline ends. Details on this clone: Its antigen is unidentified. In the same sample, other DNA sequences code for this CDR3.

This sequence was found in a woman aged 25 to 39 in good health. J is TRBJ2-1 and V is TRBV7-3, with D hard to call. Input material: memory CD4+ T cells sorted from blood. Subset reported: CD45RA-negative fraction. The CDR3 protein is CASSSGSYNEQFF. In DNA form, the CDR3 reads TGTGCCAGCAGCTCCGGCTCCTACAATGAGCAGTTCTTC. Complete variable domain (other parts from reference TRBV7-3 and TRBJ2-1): GAGVSQTPSNKVTEKGKYVELRCDPISGHTALYWYRQSLGQGPEFLIYFQGTGAADDSGLPNDRFFAVRPEGSVSTLKIQRTERGDSAVYLCASSSGSYNEQFFGPGTRLTVL.